Below are 10 T cell receptor beta chains sequenced from a single sample in a study of CD8+ T cells in alopecia areata. The treatment was: oral pan-JAK inhibitor, 5-10 mg twice daily. RNA, once extracted, was reverse transcribed into cDNA for use as the sequencing template. Generated by immunoSEQ multiplex PCR, the TCRdb table keeps only in-frame clones and is missing some. Among about 90,000 clones listed, 44% were seen once. The starting material was CD8+ T cells sorted from blood, obtained at week 24, from a patient treated with tofacitinib. The receptors stem from a human donor with alopecia areata.

CDR3 in amino acids: CSVRGLAGGGWETQYF. The CDR3 DNA reads as TGCAGCGTGCGAGGACTAGCGGGAGGAGGGTGGGAGACCCAGTACTTC. V gene TRBV29-1 combines with J gene TRBJ2-5; 14 bases line up with TRBD2. J was trimmed by 5 bases and V by 6 bases; bases with no gene match: 11. The germline V gene has CDR1 SQVTM and CDR2 ANQGSEA. The CDR3 sequence is 16 residues long.

This clone occurred a few times. V usage is TRBV28 and J usage is TRBJ1-3; 8 bases are a match to TRBD1. This CDR3 is built from 16 residues. The J segment lost 0 bases and the V segment lost 7 bases, leaving 8 bases of the junction unmatched. Germline values: CDR1 MDHEN, CDR2 SYDVKM. The CDR3 loop is CASTLTGDHSGNTIYF. CDR3 nucleotides: TGTGCCAGCACCCTGACAGGGGACCACTCTGGAAACACCATATATTTT.

The chain carries TRBV6-1 and TRBJ2-7; D remains unclear. This CDR3 has 10 residues. V dropped 7 bases and J dropped 0 bases, with 1 base sitting between them. Germline V gives CDR1 MNHNS, CDR2 SASEGT. The CDR3 protein is CASISYEQYF. The CDR3 DNA reads TGTGCCAGCATCTCCTACGAGCAGTACTTC.

This clone was counted only a few times. The gene calls are TRBV4-3 and TRBJ2-6; 7 bases are a match to TRBD1. The V gene end was trimmed by 4 bases and the J gene end by 4 bases; junction bases not matched to a gene: 7. The CDR3 contains 16 residues. Germline lookup yields CDR1 LGHNA and CDR2 YSLEER. CDR3 loop: CASSPTTGSGANVLTF. CDR3 nucleotide sequence: TGCGCCAGCAGCCCTACGACAGGGTCAGGGGCCAACGTCCTGACTTTC.

This rearrangement joins TRBV7-8 to TRBJ1-5; 8 bases line up with TRBD1. The V segment lost 0 bases and the J segment 7 bases; nucleotides outside the gene matches: 11. From germline, CDR1 is SGHVS and CDR2 FQNEAQ. The CDR3 sequence is 17 residues long. CDR3 nucleotides: TGTGCCAGCAGCTTAGCGCCGGGTCAGGGGGCCGAGCAGCCCCAGCATTTT. It is translated as CASSLAPGQGAEQPQHF. Supplemented by reference TRBV7-8 and TRBJ1-5, the full variable domain reads GAGVSQSPRYKVAKRGQDVALRCDPISGHVSLFWYQQALGQGPEFLTYFQNEAQLDKSGLPSDRFFAERPEGSVSTLKIQRTQQEDSAVYLCASSLAPGQGAEQPQHFGDGTRLSIL.

V is TRBV13 and J is TRBJ2-1; no clear D gene. Germline CDR1 PRHDT, CDR2 FYEKMQ (reference sequence). Trimming removed 2 bases from V and 7 bases from J, with 6 bases in between. This CDR3 region has 12 residues. CDR3 loop: CASSLSRNEQFF. DNA for the CDR3: TGTGCCAGCAGCTTATCCAGGAATGAGCAGTTCTTC.

The chain is built from TRBV2 and TRBJ2-1, with 12 bases identical to TRBD2. Trimming took 10 bases from V and 2 from J; bases not matched to a gene: 3. The length of the CDR3 is 14 residues. In germline, CDR1 is SNHLY, CDR2 FYNNEI. CDR3 region: CATRTSGTYNEQFF. The CDR3 region has the DNA TGTGCCACTCGGACTAGCGGGACCTACAATGAGCAGTTCTTC.

The gene calls are TRBV7-9 and TRBJ2-7, with D maybe TRBD1 (6 bases). CDR3 length: 12 amino acids. Trimming pared 5 bases from V and 3 bases from J, leaving 8 bases between. Per the germline V gene, CDR1 is SEHNR and CDR2 is FQNEAQ (reference sequence). CDR3 protein: CASSARGYEQYF. In DNA form, the CDR3 reads TGTGCCAGCAGCGCCAGGGGCTACGAGCAGTACTTC. The variable domain in full, with the rest retrieved from reference TRBV7-9 and TRBJ2-7, is DTGVSQNPRHKITKRGQNVTFRCDPISEHNRLYWYRQTLGQGPEFLTYFQNEAQLEKSRLLSDRFSAERPKGSFSTLEIQRTEQGDSAMYLCASSARGYEQYFGPGTRLTVT.

This clone turned up a few times. The chain uses TRBV29-1 and TRBJ2-2, with TRBD2 matching over 9 bases. The germline CDR1 and CDR2 sequences are SQVTM and ANQGSEA. Trimming removed 4 bases from V and 3 bases from J; junction bases left unmatched: 6. The CDR3 runs 15 residues. The CDR3 loop reads CSVGGLASDTGELFF. The DNA for the CDR3 is TGCAGCGTTGGCGGACTAGCGTCCGACACCGGGGAGCTGTTTTTT.

J is TRBJ2-3 and V is TRBV27, with unresolved D. This CDR3 is built from 13 residues. Germline loops: CDR1 MNHEY, CDR2 SMNVEV (reference sequence). V was shortened by 3 bases and J by 0 bases, with 4 bases between the two germline ends. CDR3 nucleotide sequence: TGTGCCAGCAGTTTCGTCAGCACAGATACGCAGTATTTT. Its protein is CASSFVSTDTQYF.